The sequence of this TCR beta chain was determined in a study of beta chain features in type 1 diabetes. Study-level points and caveats: Shortening of TCRB CDR3s, moderate but significant, appeared in all four CD4+ subsets of Type 1 diabetes patients. TCRB repertoires of naive, central memory and Treg cells appeared more similar among patients than among healthy donors.

Sorting that relied on CD45RO/CCR7/CD25/CD127/CD95/CD27 yielded CD4+ naive, central memory, regulatory and stem cell-like memory cells. In regard to this clone: What it binds is not known.

Trimming removed 6 bases from V and 0 bases from J, with 9 bases in between. The CDR3 is 13 amino acids. The germline CDR1 and CDR2 sequences are LNHDA and SQIVND (reference sequence). Investigators reverse transcribed all isolated RNA, so they sequenced expressed TCRB transcripts. Measured with immunoSEQ multiplex PCR; TCRdb has only the in-frame clones, and not every one. There are 680,000 or so clones in the sample; under 15% occur only once, and about 0.02% lies in the top ten. This TCR came from a man aged 18 to 29 with type 1 diabetes. This rearrangement joins TRBV19 to TRBJ2-7; D unresolved. The material sequenced was naive CD4+ T cells from blood. The CDR3 protein is CASRGLSSYEQYF. In DNA form, the CDR3 reads TGTGCCAGTAGGGGCCTGAGCTCCTACGAGCAGTACTTC.